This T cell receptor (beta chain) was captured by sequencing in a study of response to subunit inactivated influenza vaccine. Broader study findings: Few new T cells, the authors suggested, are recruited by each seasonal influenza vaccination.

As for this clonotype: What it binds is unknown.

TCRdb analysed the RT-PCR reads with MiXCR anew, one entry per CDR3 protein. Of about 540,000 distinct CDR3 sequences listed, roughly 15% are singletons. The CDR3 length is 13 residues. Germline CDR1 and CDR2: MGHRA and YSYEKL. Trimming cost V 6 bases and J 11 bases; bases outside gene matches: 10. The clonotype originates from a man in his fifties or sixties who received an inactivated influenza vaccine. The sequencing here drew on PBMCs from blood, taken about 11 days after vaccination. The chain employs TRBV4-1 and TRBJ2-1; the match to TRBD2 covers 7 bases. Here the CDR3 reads CASRESPGTKQFF. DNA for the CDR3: TGCGCCAGCAGAGAAAGTCCCGGGACTAAGCAGTTCTTC.